This T cell receptor beta chain was found in a study of T cell responses to AZD1222 COVID-19 vaccine. Study information: It was second doses at about 4 or about 12 weeks that were pooled. Notes on the study in general: The peak T cell response came first, and repertoires were sampled only after it. CD4 TCRs linked to vaccination spanned spike, dominating at 160-218 and 743-854. Seropositivity was recorded at baseline in only 6 or 7 AZD1222 recipients.

J gave up 4 bases and V 5 bases, and 12 bases lay outside the gene matches. Per germline, CDR1 SGHNT and CDR2 YYREEE (reference sequence). The CDR3 spans 15 residues. Measured with immunoSEQ multiplex PCR; TCRdb has only the in-frame clones, and not every one. The sample records about 150,000 clones, approximately 90% being singletons. Of note for this clone: Its antigen is not known.

The starting material was peripheral blood, obtained on day 0 of AZD1222 vaccination. The chain couples TRBV5-4 to TRBJ2-7; 7 positions agree with TRBD2. This receptor was obtained from an adult in good health. DNA for the CDR3: TGTGCCAGCAGTGCCCCCCTCTTGGGGGGGTACGAGCAGTACTTC. The encoded protein is CASSAPLLGGYEQYF.